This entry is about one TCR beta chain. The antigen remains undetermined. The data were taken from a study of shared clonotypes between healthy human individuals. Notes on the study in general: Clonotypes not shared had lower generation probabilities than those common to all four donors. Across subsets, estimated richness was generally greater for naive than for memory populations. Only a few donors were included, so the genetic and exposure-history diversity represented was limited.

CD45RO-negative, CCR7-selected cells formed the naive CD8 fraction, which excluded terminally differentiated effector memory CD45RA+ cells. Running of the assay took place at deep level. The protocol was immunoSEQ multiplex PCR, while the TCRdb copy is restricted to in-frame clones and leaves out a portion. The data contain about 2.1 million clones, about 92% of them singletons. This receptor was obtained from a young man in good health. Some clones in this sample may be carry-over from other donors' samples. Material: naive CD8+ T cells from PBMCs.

The CDR3 nucleotides read TGTGCCAGCAGTTACTCTCCGGGACCCCCTAATGAAAAACTGTTTTTT. Its translation is CASSYSPGPPNEKLFF. J is TRBJ1-4 and V is TRBV6-6, with D possibly TRBD1 on 5 matching bases. The CDR3 is made up of 16 amino acids. The V end lost 0 bases, the J end lost 3 bases, and 11 bases lay between the germline ends. Germline-derived CDR1 and CDR2 are MNHNY and SVGAGI (reference sequence).